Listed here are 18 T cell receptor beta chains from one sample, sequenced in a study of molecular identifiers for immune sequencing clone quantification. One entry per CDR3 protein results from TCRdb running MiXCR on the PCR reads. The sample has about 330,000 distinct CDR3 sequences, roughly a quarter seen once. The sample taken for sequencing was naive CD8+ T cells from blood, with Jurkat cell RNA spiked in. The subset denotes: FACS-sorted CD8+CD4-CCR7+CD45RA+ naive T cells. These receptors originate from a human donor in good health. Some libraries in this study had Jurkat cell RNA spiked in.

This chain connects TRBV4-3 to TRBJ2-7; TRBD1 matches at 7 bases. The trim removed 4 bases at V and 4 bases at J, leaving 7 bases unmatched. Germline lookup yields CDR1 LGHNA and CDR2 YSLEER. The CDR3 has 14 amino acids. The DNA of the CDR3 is TGCGCCAGCAGCCCAGGGGACAGCGGTTACGAGCAGTACTTC. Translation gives CASSPGDSGYEQYF.

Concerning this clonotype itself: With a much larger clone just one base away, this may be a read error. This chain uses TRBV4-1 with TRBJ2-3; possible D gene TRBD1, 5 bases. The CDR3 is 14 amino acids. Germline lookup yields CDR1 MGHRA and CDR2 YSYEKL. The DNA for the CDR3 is TGCGCCCGCAGCCAAGGCCCCAGGGCAGATACGCAGTATTTT. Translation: CARSQGPRADTQYF.

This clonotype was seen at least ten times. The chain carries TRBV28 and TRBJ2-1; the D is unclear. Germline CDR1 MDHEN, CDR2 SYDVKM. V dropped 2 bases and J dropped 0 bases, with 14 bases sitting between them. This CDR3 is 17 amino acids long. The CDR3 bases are TGTGCCAGCAGTTTAAGTCTCGGGCCCGACTCCTACAATGAGCAGTTCTTC. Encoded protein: CASSLSLGPDSYNEQFF.

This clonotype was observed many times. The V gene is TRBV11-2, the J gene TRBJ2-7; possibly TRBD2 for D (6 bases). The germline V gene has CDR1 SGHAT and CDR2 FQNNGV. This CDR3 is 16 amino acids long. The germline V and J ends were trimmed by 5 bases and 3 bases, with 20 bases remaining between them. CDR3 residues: CASSPLLAGLLYEQYF. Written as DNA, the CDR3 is TGTGCCAGCAGCCCGCTCCTCGCGGGGCTCCTCTACGAGCAGTACTTC. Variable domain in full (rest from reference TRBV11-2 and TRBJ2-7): EAGVAQSPRYKIIEKRQSVAFWCNPISGHATLYWYQQILGQGPKLLIQFQNNGVVDDSQLPKDRFSAERLKGVDSTLKIQPAKLEDSAVYLCASSPLLAGLLYEQYFGPGTRLTVT.

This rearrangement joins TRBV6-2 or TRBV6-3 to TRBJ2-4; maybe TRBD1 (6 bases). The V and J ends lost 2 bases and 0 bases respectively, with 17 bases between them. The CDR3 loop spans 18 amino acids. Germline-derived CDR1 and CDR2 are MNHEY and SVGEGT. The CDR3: CASSYNPRTDLAKNIQYF. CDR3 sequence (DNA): TGTGCCAGCAGTTACAACCCCCGGACAGACCTAGCCAAAAACATTCAGTACTTC.

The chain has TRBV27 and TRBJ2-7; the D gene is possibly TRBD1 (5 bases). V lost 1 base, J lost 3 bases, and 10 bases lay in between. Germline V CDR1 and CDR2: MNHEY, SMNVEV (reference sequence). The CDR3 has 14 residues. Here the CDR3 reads CASSLFGAHYEQYF. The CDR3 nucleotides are TGTGCCAGCAGTTTATTTGGGGCACACTACGAGCAGTACTTC.

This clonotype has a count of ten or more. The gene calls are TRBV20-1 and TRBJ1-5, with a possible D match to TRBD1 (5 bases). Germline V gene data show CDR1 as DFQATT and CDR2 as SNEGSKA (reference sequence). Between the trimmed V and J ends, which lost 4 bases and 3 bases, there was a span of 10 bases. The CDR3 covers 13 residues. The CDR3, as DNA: TGCAGTGCTATAGACAGCCACAATCAGCCCCAGCATTTT. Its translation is CSAIDSHNQPQHF.

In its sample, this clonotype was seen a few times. CDR3 loop: CASSQVHNSYEQYF. The DNA for the CDR3 is TGCGCCAGCAGCCAAGTCCACAACTCCTACGAGCAGTACTTC. This sequence joins TRBV4-3 and TRBJ2-7; D not certain. The CDR3 sequence is 14 residues long. Between the trimmed V and J ends, which lost 1 base and 0 bases, there was a span of 7 bases. The germline gives CDR1 LGHNA, CDR2 YSLEER.

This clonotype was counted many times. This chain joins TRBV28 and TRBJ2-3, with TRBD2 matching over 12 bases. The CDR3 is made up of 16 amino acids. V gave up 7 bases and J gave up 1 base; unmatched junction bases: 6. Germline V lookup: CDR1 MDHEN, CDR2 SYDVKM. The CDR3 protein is CASTLAGGPGTDTQYF. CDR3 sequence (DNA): TGTGCCAGCACCCTAGCGGGAGGGCCTGGCACAGATACGCAGTATTTT.

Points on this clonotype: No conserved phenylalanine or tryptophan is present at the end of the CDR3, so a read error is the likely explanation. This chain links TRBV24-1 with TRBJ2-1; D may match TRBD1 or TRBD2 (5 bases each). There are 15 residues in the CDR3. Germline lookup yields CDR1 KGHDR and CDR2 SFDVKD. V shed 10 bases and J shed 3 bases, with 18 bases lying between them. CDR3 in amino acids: CATGPRDRSYNEQFS. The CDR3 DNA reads TGTGCCACGGGCCCTAGGGACCGAAGCTACAATGAGCAGTTCTCC.

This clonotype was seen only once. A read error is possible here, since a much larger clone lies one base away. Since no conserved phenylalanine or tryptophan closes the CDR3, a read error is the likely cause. CDR3 in amino acids: CASQIIGGDDEQYL. The CDR3 coding sequence is TGTGCCAGCCAAATTATCGGGGGTGACGACGAGCAGTACCTC. This sequence joins TRBV27 and TRBJ2-7, with D maybe TRBD2 (6 bases). Germline V gene sequence: CDR1 MNHEY, CDR2 SMNVEV (reference sequence). The CDR3 has 14 amino acids. The V and J ends lost 8 bases and 5 bases respectively, with 19 bases between them.

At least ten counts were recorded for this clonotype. This chain's CDR3 is CASSLGLARSGELFF. The DNA for the CDR3 is TGTGCCAGCAGCTTGGGGCTAGCGAGGAGCGGGGAGCTGTTTTTT. This chain uses TRBV5-6 with TRBJ2-2; a possible D gene is TRBD2 (6 bases). The V end was cut by 0 bases, the J end by 7 bases, with 13 bases between. The CDR3 runs 15 residues. Germline V gene lookup returns CDR1 SGHDT and CDR2 YYEEEE. Using reference TRBV5-6 and TRBJ2-2 for the parts outside the CDR3, the full variable domain is DAGVTQSPTHLIKTRGQQVTLRCSPKSGHDTVSWYQQALGQGPQFIFQYYEEEERQRGNFPDRFSGHQFPNYSSELNVNALLLGDSALYLCASSLGLARSGELFFGEGSRLTVL.

The chain's CDR3 is CASSVLAGGSYEQYF. CDR3 coding DNA: TGTGCCAGCAGCGTACTAGCGGGAGGTTCCTACGAGCAGTACTTC. The genes are TRBV2 and TRBJ2-7; 12 bases are a match to TRBD2. CDR3 length equals 15 residues. The J segment lost 1 base and the V segment lost 6 bases, leaving 4 bases of the junction unmatched. Germline CDR1 is SNHLY and CDR2 is FYNNEI. The full variable domain, its missing parts supplied by reference TRBV2 and TRBJ2-7, is EPEVTQTPSHQVTQMGQEVILRCVPISNHLYFYWYRQILGQKVEFLVSFYNNEISEKSEIFDDQFSVERPDGSNFTLKIRSTKLEDSAMYFCASSVLAGGSYEQYFGPGTRLTVT.

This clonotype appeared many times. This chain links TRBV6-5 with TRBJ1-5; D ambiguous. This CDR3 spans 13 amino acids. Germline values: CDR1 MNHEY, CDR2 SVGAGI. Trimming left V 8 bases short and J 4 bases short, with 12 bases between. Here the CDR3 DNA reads TGTGCCAGCTCCAAAGCGGGGAATCAGCCCCAGCATTTT. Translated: CASSKAGNQPQHF.

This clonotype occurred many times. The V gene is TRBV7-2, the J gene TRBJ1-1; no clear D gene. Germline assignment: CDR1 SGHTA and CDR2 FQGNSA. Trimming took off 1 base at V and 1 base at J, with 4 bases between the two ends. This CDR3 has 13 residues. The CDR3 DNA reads TGTGCCAGCAGCTTAGTACCGAACACTGAAGCTTTCTTT. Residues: CASSLVPNTEAFF.

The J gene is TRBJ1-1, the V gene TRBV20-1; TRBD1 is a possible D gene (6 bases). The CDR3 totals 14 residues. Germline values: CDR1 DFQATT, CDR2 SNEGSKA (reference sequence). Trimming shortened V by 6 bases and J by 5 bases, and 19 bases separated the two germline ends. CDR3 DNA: TGCAGTGCACGAGGGAGGGGGGGCTTAACTGAAGCTTTCTTT. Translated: CSARGRGGLTEAFF.

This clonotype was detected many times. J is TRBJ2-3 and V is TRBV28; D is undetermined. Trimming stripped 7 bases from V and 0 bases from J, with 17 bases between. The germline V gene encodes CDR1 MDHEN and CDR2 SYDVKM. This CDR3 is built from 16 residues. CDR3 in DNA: TGTGCCAGCACCACCGACCCGGGCCCTAGCACAGATACGCAGTATTTT. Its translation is CASTTDPGPSTDTQYF.

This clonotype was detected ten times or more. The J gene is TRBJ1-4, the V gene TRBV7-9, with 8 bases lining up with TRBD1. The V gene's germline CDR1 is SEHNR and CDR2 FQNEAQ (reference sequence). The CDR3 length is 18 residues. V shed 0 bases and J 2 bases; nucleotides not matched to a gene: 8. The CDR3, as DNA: TGTGCCAGCAGCTTAGCCCTCCTGGACAGGGCTACTAATGAAAAACTGTTTTTT. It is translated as CASSLALLDRATNEKLFF.